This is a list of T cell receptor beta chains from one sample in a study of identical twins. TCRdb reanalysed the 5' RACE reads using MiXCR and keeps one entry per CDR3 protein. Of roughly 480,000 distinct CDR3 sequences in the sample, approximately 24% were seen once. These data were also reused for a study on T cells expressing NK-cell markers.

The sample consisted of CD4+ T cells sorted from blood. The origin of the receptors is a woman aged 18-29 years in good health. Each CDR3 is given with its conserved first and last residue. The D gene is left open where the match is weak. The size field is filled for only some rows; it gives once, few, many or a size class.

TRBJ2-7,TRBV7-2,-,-,CASSLPRNLRSYEQYF,TGTGCCAGCAGCTTACCTAGGAACCTACGCTCCTACGAGCAGTACTTC
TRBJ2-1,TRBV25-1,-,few,CASRRNEQFF,TGTGCCAGCAGAAGGAATGAGCAGTTCTTC
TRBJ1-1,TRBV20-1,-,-,CSARIFGILKEAFF,TGCAGTGCTAGAATCTTTGGCATTCTCAAAGAAGCTTTCTTT
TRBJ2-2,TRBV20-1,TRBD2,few,CSARRLAVNTGELFF,TGCAGTGCTAGACGGCTAGCGGTTAACACCGGGGAGCTGTTTTTT
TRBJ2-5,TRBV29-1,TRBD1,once,CSVGQGSETQYF,TGCAGCGTAGGACAGGGATCGGAGACCCAGTACTTC
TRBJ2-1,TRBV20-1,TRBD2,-,CSARASLAGGPKYNEQFF,TGCAGTGCTAGAGCCTCACTAGCGGGAGGGCCAAAATACAATGAGCAGTTCTTC
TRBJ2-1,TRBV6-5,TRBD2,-,CASSYSSGGSYNEQFF,TGTGCCAGCAGTTACTCGAGCGGGGGCTCCTACAATGAGCAGTTCTTC
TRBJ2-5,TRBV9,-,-,CASSDLGSGETQYF,TGTGCCAGCAGTGATCTAGGGTCGGGAGAGACCCAGTACTTC
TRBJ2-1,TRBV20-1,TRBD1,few,CSARADRVYNEQFF,TGCAGTGCTAGAGCGGACAGGGTATACAATGAGCAGTTCTTC
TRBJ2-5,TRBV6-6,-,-,CASRLQGGETQYF,TGTGCCAGCAGACTCCAGGGAGGAGAGACCCAGTACTTC
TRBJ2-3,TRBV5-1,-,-,CASSFGAGSSTDTQYF,TGCGCCAGCAGCTTCGGGGCGGGATCCAGCACAGATACGCAGTATTTT
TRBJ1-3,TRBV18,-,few,CASSPGPTRGTIYF,TGTGCCAGCTCACCGGGGCCGACCCGCGGCACCATATATTTT
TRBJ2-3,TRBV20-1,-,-,CSAQTGGTDTQYF,TGCAGTGCTCAGACCGGGGGCACAGATACGCAGTATTTT
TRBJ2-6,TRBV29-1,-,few,CSVDWGLHSGANVLTF,TGCAGCGTTGACTGGGGTTTACACTCTGGGGCCAACGTCCTGACTTTC
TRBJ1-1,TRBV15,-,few,CATSRNLNTEAFF,TGTGCCACCAGCCGTAACTTGAACACTGAAGCTTTCTTT
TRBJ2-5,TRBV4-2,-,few,CASSQDGSRAGETQYF,TGTGCCAGCAGCCAAGATGGGTCGAGGGCAGGGGAGACCCAGTACTTC
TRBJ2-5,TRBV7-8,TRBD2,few,CASSSTAGPQETQYF,TGTGCCAGCAGTTCCACAGCGGGGCCTCAAGAGACCCAGTACTTC
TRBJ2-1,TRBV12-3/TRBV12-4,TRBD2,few,CASSVGYRTGGRGYNEQFF,TGTGCCAGCAGCGTCGGTTATCGTACGGGAGGCCGGGGATACAATGAGCAGTTCTTC
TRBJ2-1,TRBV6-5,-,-,CASSSSLAQRMVF,TGTGCCAGCAGTTCCTCCCTAGCGCAAAGGATGGTCTTC
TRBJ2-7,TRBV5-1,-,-,CASSLGGRGAYEQYF,TGCGCCAGCAGCTTGGGAGGCAGGGGGGCCTACGAGCAGTACTTC
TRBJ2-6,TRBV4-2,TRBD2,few,CASSQEGRGGRSGANVLTF,TGTGCCAGCAGCCAAGAAGGTCGGGGGGGCCGATCTGGGGCCAACGTCCTGACTTTC
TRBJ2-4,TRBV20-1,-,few,CSATGAGLAKNIQYF,TGCAGTGCTACTGGGGCGGGGCTAGCCAAAAACATTCAGTACTTC
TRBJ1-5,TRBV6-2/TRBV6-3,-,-,CASAWGGNQPQHF,TGTGCCAGCGCGTGGGGAGGCAATCAGCCCCAGCATTTT
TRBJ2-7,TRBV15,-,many,CATSVKGAYEQYF,TGTGCCACCAGCGTAAAGGGGGCCTACGAGCAGTACTTC
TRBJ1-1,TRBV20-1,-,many,CSASQGNTEAFF,TGCAGTGCTAGTCAGGGGAACACTGAAGCTTTCTTT
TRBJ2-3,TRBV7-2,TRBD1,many,CASSFYGTGSGQYF,TGTGCCAGCAGCTTCTATGGGACAGGGAGTGGGCAGTATTTT
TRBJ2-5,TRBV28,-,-,CATLRGLATETQYF,TGTGCCACCCTCAGGGGCCTGGCGACGGAGACCCAGTACTTC
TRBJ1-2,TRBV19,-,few,CASSMIGRSYTF,TGTGCCAGTAGTATGATCGGGCGGAGCTACACCTTC
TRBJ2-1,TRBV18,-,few,CASSPGQDNEQFF,TGTGCCAGCTCACCAGGGCAAGACAATGAGCAGTTCTTC
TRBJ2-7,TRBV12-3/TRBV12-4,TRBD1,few,CASKRQGYEQYF,TGTGCCAGCAAGCGACAGGGTTACGAGCAGTACTTC
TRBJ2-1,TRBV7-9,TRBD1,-,CASSLSGTARGNEQFF,TGTGCCAGCAGCCTATCGGGGACAGCCAGGGGCAATGAGCAGTTCTTC
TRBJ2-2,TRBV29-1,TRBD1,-,CSVVRGDRGAGELFF,TGCAGCGTTGTAAGGGGCGACAGGGGAGCCGGGGAGCTGTTTTTT
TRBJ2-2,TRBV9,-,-,CASSIRDRELFF,TGTGCCAGCAGCATCAGGGATCGGGAGCTGTTTTTT
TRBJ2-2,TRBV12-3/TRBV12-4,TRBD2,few,CASSRAGSLTGELFF,TGTGCCAGCAGCCGAGCGGGGAGTTTGACCGGGGAGCTGTTTTTT
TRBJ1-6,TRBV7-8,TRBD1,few,CASSLIPRGDSPLHF,TGTGCCAGCAGCTTAATCCCCAGGGGGGATTCACCCCTCCACTTT
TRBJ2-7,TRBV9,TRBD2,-,CASSTRDYSYEQYF,TGTGCCAGCAGCACCCGGGACTACTCCTACGAGCAGTACTTC
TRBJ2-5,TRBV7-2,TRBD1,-,CASSSDREGWTQYF,TGTGCCAGCAGCTCAGACAGGGAAGGGTGGACCCAGTACTTC
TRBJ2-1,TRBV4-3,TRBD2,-,CASSQDYGRVYNEQFF,TGCGCCAGCAGCCAAGATTACGGGAGGGTCTACAATGAGCAGTTCTTC
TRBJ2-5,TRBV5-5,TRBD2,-,CASSLGQAGGYQETQYF,TGTGCCAGCAGCTTGGGGCAAGCGGGAGGGTACCAAGAGACCCAGTACTTC